This T cell receptor beta chain was obtained from a study of blood T cells in healthy people across ages (dated by TCRdb to about 2015). In terms of the full investigation: In model experiments, roughly one uniquely barcoded TCR beta cDNA molecule per two T cells was captured by template switching. To track age-related changes in TCR beta repertoire diversity, the study relied on deep sequencing normalized with unique cDNA molecular identifiers. Four age groups were formed from the donors: young (average 16 years), middle-aged (approximately 39), aged (approximately 60) and long-lived (about 80). To avoid experimental bias, donors of different ages were spread randomly across the sequencing lanes. Using the same blood draw, the study looked at two additional independent replicas of 1 million unique cDNA reads for two donors, one aged 18 to 30 and the other aged 80 or older.

What the work shows at the level of the full study, not this receptor alone: A strong correlation was found between observed TCR beta diversity and the percentage of naive T cells measured by flow cytometry. Observed TCR beta diversity per million T cells fell roughly linearly with age, and a significant reduction was already apparent by age about 38. Donor CMV infection status was unknown, potentially confounding age-related changes in expanded clonotypes. Since profiling was done on bulk unsorted PBMCs, naive and antigen-experienced compartments could not be conclusively compared. Compared with the aged group, more naive CD4+ T cells, fewer expanded clones and increased TCR diversity were shown by the long-lived group, suggesting age selection. Estimates of total diversity based on one million sequenced T cells were regarded as lower bounds and as underestimates.

To prepare the library, 5' RACE was applied. Sequenced using an Illumina HiSeq 2500. A second PCR of roughly 7 to 11 cycles was performed with a sample-barcoded 5' primer and a J-beta primer mix. Each TCR beta cDNA molecule received a unique molecular identifier from a template-switch 5' adaptor carrying 12 random nucleotides. Each sample yielded at least 2.5 million CDR3-containing paired-end reads. The Mint cDNA synthesis kit, primed by a TRBC-specific oligonucleotide, was used to synthesize first-strand cDNA from all RNA. Following uracil-DNA glycosylase treatment, all cDNA underwent a first 18-cycle PCR with the universal primers M1SS and BC2_uni_R. The original methods were these. For normalization, 1 million high-quality reads were randomly selected from each sample, with every read carrying a distinct molecular identifier. Reads with shared molecular identifiers were discarded instead of being binned into consensus sequences. MiTCR, with a Q25 quality threshold and the strictest error-elimination algorithm, was used for CDR3 identification, clonotype clustering and error correction. Lower-bound total TCR beta diversity was estimated with a nonparametric unseen species model using Euler transformation. The public reads were reanalyzed by TCRdb: fastp trimming at Q25, MiXCR alignment, in-frame beta chains only. Each entry is one CDR3 protein sequence, shown with its most common DNA and genes. TCRdb, rather than the study authors, made the V and J calls. Recorded for this sample are roughly 680,000 distinct CDR3 sequences; 45% to 50% of them occurred a single time. The leading ten clones occupy 30% to 35% of the sample.

Donors were under 40 systemically healthy Caucasian individuals from Russia aged about 6 to 100 years. Each donor gave roughly 9.5 milliliters of peripheral blood, collected into EDTA-treated Vacutainer tubes. Ficoll-Paque density-gradient centrifugation was used to isolate PBMCs, with at least 6 million obtained per sample. Trizol reagent was used to extract total RNA from the PBMCs, yielding at least 5.5 micrograms per sample. The percentages of naive CD45RAhigh/CD27high T cells were determined by flow cytometry on a PBMC aliquot from every donor. Trimming removed 5 bases from V and 4 bases from J, leaving 27 bases between the germline ends. The CDR3 runs 17 amino acids, cysteine and phenylalanine included. Only the CDR3 region is kept as DNA, spanning 51 bases read in frame from base 1. From the germline V gene (reference sequence), CDR1 is DFQATT and CDR2 is SNEGSKA. Turning to this clonotype: Its target antigen remains unknown. The input lacks base qualities; no much larger clone sits a single base away.

What was sequenced was blood. The origin of this receptor is a woman aged 55-70 years in good health. The sequence links TRBV20-1 to TRBJ2-7; the D segment may tentatively be TRBD1 or TRBD2, each giving 5 matched bases. This receptor has the CDR3 CSASSGTRGAIAYEQYF. The DNA reads TGCAGTGCTTCGTCCGGCACGAGGGGCGCCATAGCTTACGAGCAGTACTTC.